Following are 5 T cell receptor beta chains from one sample sequenced in a study of blood T cell repertoires in COVID-19. Here immunoSEQ multiplex PCR was the method, and the copy in TCRdb shows in-frame clones only, minus some. This repertoire shows approximately 280,000 clones, about 90% found once; its top ten account for 1.5% to 2%. Sequenced: PBMCs or T cells enriched from blood (not recorded which). Receptors originate from a woman under 30 with acute COVID-19.

The V and J genes are TRBV7-8 and TRBJ2-1, with TRBD2 identical over 8 bases. The CDR3 is made up of 14 amino acids. Losses at the gene ends were 5 bases for V and 10 bases for J; bases not matched to a gene: 10. The germline V gene encodes CDR1 SGHVS and CDR2 FQNEAQ. CDR3 loop: CASSLSGIGYEQFF. The CDR3 region has the DNA TGTGCCAGCAGCCTTAGCGGGATCGGTTACGAGCAGTTCTTC.

This clone appeared once. The gene calls are TRBV4-2 and TRBJ1-5; tentatively, D is TRBD1 (6 bases). The CDR3 totals 14 residues. Trimming pared 2 bases from V and 3 bases from J, leaving 8 bases between. Germline V lookup: CDR1 LGHNA, CDR2 YNFKEQ. The CDR3 DNA reads as TGTGCCAGCAGCCAACAGGGGACCAATCAGCCCCAGCATTTT. This sequence encodes CASSQQGTNQPQHF.

This rearrangement joins TRBV18 to TRBJ2-5, with TRBD2 as a possible D gene (5 bases). The CDR3 sequence is 15 residues long. Per the germline V gene, CDR1 is KGHSH and CDR2 is LQKENI. V lost 3 bases and J 5 bases, leaving 16 bases between the germline ends. This CDR3 is CASSPHRGRGETQYF. The CDR3 DNA sequence: TGTGCCAGCTCACCCCATCGGGGTCGTGGGGAGACCCAGTACTTC.

This chain joins TRBV3-1 (or the pseudogene TRBV3-2) and TRBJ2-3, with D tentatively TRBD1 (5 bases). This CDR3 contains 16 residues. The V end lost 1 base, the J end lost 2 bases, and 13 bases lay between the germline ends. Germline V CDR1 and CDR2: LGHDT, YNNKEL (reference sequence). CDR3 region: CASSQADRFYTDTQYF. The DNA for the CDR3 is TGTGCCAGCAGCCAAGCCGACAGATTCTACACAGATACGCAGTATTTT.

The V call is TRBV28, the J call TRBJ2-1; 12 bases are shared with TRBD2. Germline V gene data show CDR1 as MDHEN and CDR2 as SYDVKM. CDR3 size: 19 residues. With 4 bases clipped from V and 9 bases from J, the junction kept 19 bases outside the gene matches. The CDR3, as DNA: TGTGCCAGCAGTTGGGCCTTTGCAGTAACTAGCGGGAGGACGGCTGAGCAGTTCTTC. Its protein product is CASSWAFAVTSGRTAEQFF.